Listed below are T cell receptor beta chains from one sample, sequenced in a study of OX40 agonist ivuxolimab in advanced cancers. Only in-frame clones appear in the TCRdb table, and some are missing; sequencing was by immunoSEQ multiplex PCR. This repertoire shows some 60,000 clones, about 90% found once; its top ten account for around 14%. The input for sequencing was CD4+ or CD8+ T cells sorted from blood, taken in a trial of the OX40 agonist ivuxolimab. The receptors were sampled from an adult with an advanced solid tumor such as melanoma, head and neck, liver or kidney cancer. The conserved cysteine and the conserved F or W are not part of the CDR3 here. A D gene is named only where the DNA matches it firmly.

d_gene	v_gene	j_gene	CDR3aa
NA	TRBV28	TRBJ2-3	ARPGTHVDTQY
NA	TRBV6-5	TRBJ1-5	ASSYRDNQPQH
NA	TRBV14	TRBJ2-2	ASSHLNTGELF
TRBD1	TRBV11-3	TRBJ2-7	ASSLTGFYEQY
NA	TRBV19	TRBJ2-4	ASSRGLAKNIQY
TRBD2	TRBV7-3	TRBJ2-6	ASSLNVIAGAGANVLT
NA	TRBV5-6	TRBJ1-2	ASSLGQDYGYT
NA	TRBV7-9	TRBJ1-5	ASSFGLGRDQPQH
NA	TRBV28	TRBJ1-5	ASSYGIDQPQH
TRBD1	TRBV7-9	TRBJ1-5	ASSSAGTAVQPQH
NA	TRBV6-1	TRBJ1-1	ASRGGGSPNTEAF
NA	TRBV7-3	TRBJ2-1	ASSPRVATYNEQF
NA	TRBV18	TRBJ2-7	ASSPAGSKYEQY
TRBD1	TRBV6-5	TRBJ2-3	ASRLRTGRIDTQY
TRBD2	TRBV15	TRBJ2-1	ATSRDLTSGIFNEQF
TRBD2	TRBV19	TRBJ2-1	ASRTSGKGTYNEQF
NA	TRBV12-5	TRBJ2-1	ASGLGLGSNEQF
TRBD1	TRBV7-2	TRBJ1-6	ASSFGGTGLVSLH
TRBD1	TRBV19	TRBJ2-3	ASSPAGTGLVQY
NA	TRBV5-1	TRBJ2-3	ASKVGQADTQY
NA	TRBV5-1	TRBJ2-2	ASSEGLNTGELF
TRBD2	TRBV7-3	TRBJ2-7	ASSSSGIAGGYEQY
NA	TRBV5-6	TRBJ2-1	ASSLDLEQF
NA	TRBV10-2	TRBJ1-1	ASSAGLAAF
NA	TRBV27	TRBJ2-5	ASSLQYQETQY
TRBD2	TRBV19	TRBJ2-3	ASFSLGEDRLVAGEEGSTDTQY
TRBD2	TRBV6-5	TRBJ2-1	ASSYSQRELANEQF
NA	TRBV7-9	TRBJ2-5	ASSLAGGTWGETQY
NA	TRBV12-5	TRBJ2-5	ASGLSGGETQY
TRBD1	TRBV14	TRBJ2-7	ASSHGQGVGEQY
NA	TRBV5-1	TRBJ2-5	ASQVMTQETQY
TRBD1	TRBV5-1	TRBJ2-7	ASSLASGTGREQY
NA	TRBV2	TRBJ2-2	ASSPERYTGELF
NA	TRBV11-2	TRBJ2-7	ASSLAERAGRAYEQY
NA	TRBV27	TRBJ1-4	ASSLGWGRDEKLF
NA	TRBV11-3	TRBJ2-5	ASSLGSAETQY
NA	TRBV19	TRBJ2-2	ASSPPWAGTGELF
TRBD2	TRBV18	TRBJ2-5	ASTQTSGQETQY
NA	TRBV6-6	TRBJ2-2	ASSAQGNTGELF
TRBD2	TRBV4-3	TRBJ2-2	ASSSPGLAGASGELF
TRBD1	TRBV7-3	TRBJ2-1	ASSPRDRGSNEQF
TRBD2	TRBV6-5	TRBJ2-5	ATSSSGKETQY
TRBD1	TRBV2	TRBJ2-1	ASRTGQGMEQF
TRBD1	TRBV30	TRBJ1-5	AWSAQGTQPQH
NA	TRBV20-1	TRBJ1-1	SAAKRSYAF
NA	TRBV11-3	TRBJ2-4	ASSLRAPGNIQY
NA	TRBV19	TRBJ2-2	ASSRGDLTGELF
TRBD2	TRBV4-2	TRBJ2-3	ASSQAGLAGLGDTQY
NA	TRBV4-1	TRBJ1-3	ASSQEGRRSSGNTIY
TRBD2	TRBV5-4	TRBJ2-3	ASSLSGRPTDTQY
TRBD1	TRBV18	TRBJ1-1	ASSRSQGATEAF
NA	TRBV6-1	TRBJ1-4	ATGQNEKLF
TRBD2	TRBV4-1	TRBJ2-7	ASSQGLAGAYEQY
NA	TRBV28	TRBJ2-5	ASYGGKETQY
NA	TRBV5-1	TRBJ2-6	ASGWTLSSGANVLT
TRBD2	TRBV28	TRBJ2-5	ASSFAWGTSEPNNNQETQY
NA	TRBV11-3	TRBJ2-5	ASSLREQETQY